The T cell receptor (beta chain) described here comes from a study of blood T cells in healthy people across ages. Regarding the study as a whole: Both higher diversity and more naive CD4+ cells marked long-lived donors when set against aged donors. Donor CMV status, an unknown factor, possibly confounded changes in expanded clonotypes.

There are many counts of this clonotype. Its antigen is still unknown. Mismatch with germline at one junction end may stem from a read error. Then a second PCR, running roughly 7 to 11 cycles, was carried out with a sample-barcoded 5' primer and a J-beta primer mix. A template-switch adaptor that had 12 random nucleotides put a tag on each cDNA molecule. TCRdb itself ran the 5' RACE reads through MiXCR, one entry per CDR3 protein. The top ten clones hold 23% of a sample with over 1,500,000 distinct CDR3 sequences, around 42% of them seen once. The V gene's germline CDR1 is SGHTA and CDR2 FQGNSA. The CDR3 has 13 amino acids.

This sequence originates from a human donor in good health. V gene TRBV7-2 combines with J gene TRBJ2-5; TRBD2 aligns across 7 bases. The sequenced material came from blood. DNA for the CDR3: TGTGCCAGCAGTTTAGCGGGTTCAGAGACCCAGTACTTC. It yields the protein CASSLAGSETQYF.